This record looks at one T cell receptor beta chain sequence and its context. Its target antigen remains unknown. Per-base qualities were not stored, and no clone one base away is much larger. These data come from a study of CD8 T cells in Susac syndrome (dated by TCRdb to the late 2010s). Background for the entire study: Whether CD8+ T cell activation and differentiation in Susac syndrome was antigen driven was tested using repertoire sequencing.

As encoded in the germline V gene (reference sequence), CDR1 is DFQATT while CDR2 is SNEGSKA. Here V drops 6 bases and J drops 0 bases, and the junction holds 6 bases not matched to any gene. Taken from cysteine to phenylalanine, the CDR3 has 14 residues. Only CDR3 DNA is held: 42 bases, read in frame from base 1. What the research found in general, with its limitations: The TCR sequencing and HLA analysis was acknowledged to have included a relatively small number of individuals.

Peripheral blood CD8+ and CD4+ T cells from healthy donors, Susac syndrome patients and multiple sclerosis patients were profiled by high-throughput TCR beta sequencing. Healthy donors were included as age- and sex-matched controls. Bulk CD8+ and CD4+ T cells were purified by magnetic negative isolation, while CD8+ TEMRA cells were enriched using FACS. Blood was drawn into EDTA tubes, processed within 24 hours, and PBMCs were isolated by density gradient centrifugation. PBMCs destined for TCR sequencing were cryopreserved in liquid nitrogen and later thawed in a 37 °C water bath. Purity of sorted or isolated CD4+, CD8+ and CD8+ TEMRA cells was at least 90%. RNA was extracted using the RNeasy kit, and about 0.45 to 1 ug of the RNA was reverse transcribed with random hexamers. The immunoSEQ multiplex PCR assay, covering 54 Vbeta and 13 Jbeta segments, was used to amplify TCR beta CDR3 regions. To correct PCR amplification bias, a synthetic template baseline was used for both primer optimization and computational correction. In the paper's pipeline: Only productive sequences were kept, with reads annotated to V, D and J genes according to IMGT and analyzed in immunoSEQ Analyzer. Clonality was computed as one minus Shannon entropy normalized by log2 of the number of productive unique sequences. For each patient and control, public and private clones were evaluated among the 100 most prevalent clones. A clone was defined as Susac-specific if it was absent from the healthy and MS cohorts, from roughly 1,000 published viral clones and from other ImmuneACCESS disease sequences. TCRdb ran its own pipeline on the public reads, namely fastp trimming at Q25 and MiXCR clone calling, and kept in-frame beta chains. One record per CDR3 amino acid sequence lists the most common genes and DNA. The V and J calls shown here were made by TCRdb, not taken from the authors' results. For this sample there are around 130,000 distinct CDR3 sequences; about 93% appear just once. The top ten constitute about 0.098% of the sample.

The chain was built from TRBV20-1 and TRBJ2-3; the central 7 bases match TRBD1. The TCR comes from a human donor in good health. The material sequenced was CD4+ T cells from PBMCs. The CDR3: CSARSTGSTDTQYF. The DNA reads TGCAGTGCGCGGTCGACAGGGAGCACAGATACGCAGTATTTT.